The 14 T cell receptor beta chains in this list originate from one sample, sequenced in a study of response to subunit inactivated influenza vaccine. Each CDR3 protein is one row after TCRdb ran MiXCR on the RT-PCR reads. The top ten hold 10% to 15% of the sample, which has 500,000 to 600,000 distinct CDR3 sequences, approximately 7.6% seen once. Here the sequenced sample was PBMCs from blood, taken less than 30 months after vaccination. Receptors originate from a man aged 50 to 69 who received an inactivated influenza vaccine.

CDR3 in DNA: TGTGCCAGCAGCTTCAAGCGGGGCTCGAACACCGGGGAGCTGTTTTTT. It is translated as CASSFKRGSNTGELFF. This chain uses TRBV12-3 or TRBV12-4 with TRBJ2-2, with TRBD2 identical over 7 bases. The CDR3 is made up of 16 amino acids. V gave up 6 bases and J gave up 0 bases; unmatched junction bases: 7.

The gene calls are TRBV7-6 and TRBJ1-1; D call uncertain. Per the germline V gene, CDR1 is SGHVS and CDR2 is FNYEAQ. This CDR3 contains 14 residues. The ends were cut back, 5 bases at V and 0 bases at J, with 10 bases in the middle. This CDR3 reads CASSEERVNTEAFF. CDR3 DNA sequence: TGTGCCAGCAGCGAGGAAAGAGTGAACACTGAAGCTTTCTTT.

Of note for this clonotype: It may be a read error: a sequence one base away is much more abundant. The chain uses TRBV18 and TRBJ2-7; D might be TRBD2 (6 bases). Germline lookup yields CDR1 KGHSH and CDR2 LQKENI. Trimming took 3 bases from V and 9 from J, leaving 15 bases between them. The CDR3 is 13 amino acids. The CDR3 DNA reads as TGTGCCAGCTCACCGCGGGGTGGGGTCCCGCAGTACTTC. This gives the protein CASSPRGGVPQYF. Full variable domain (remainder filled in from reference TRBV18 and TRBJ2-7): NAGVMQNPRHLVRRRGQEARLRCSPMKGHSHVYWYRQLPEEGLKFMVYLQKENIIDESGMPKERFSAEFPKEGPSILRIQQVVRGDSAAYFCASSPRGGVPQYFGPGTRLTVT.

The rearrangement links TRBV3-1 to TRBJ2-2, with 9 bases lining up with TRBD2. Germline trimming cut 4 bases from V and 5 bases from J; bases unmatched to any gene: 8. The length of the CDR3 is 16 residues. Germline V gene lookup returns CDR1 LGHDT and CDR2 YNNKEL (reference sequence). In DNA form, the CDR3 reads TGTGCCAGCAGCCCCACCGGGACTAGCTTAACCGGGGAGCTGTTTTTT. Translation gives CASSPTGTSLTGELFF.

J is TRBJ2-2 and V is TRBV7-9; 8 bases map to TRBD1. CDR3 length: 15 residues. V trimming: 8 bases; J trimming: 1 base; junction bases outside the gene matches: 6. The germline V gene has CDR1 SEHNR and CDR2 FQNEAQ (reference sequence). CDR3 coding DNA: TGTGCCAGCCAGCCCGGGACAGGGAACACCGGGGAGCTGTTTTTT. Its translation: CASQPGTGNTGELFF.

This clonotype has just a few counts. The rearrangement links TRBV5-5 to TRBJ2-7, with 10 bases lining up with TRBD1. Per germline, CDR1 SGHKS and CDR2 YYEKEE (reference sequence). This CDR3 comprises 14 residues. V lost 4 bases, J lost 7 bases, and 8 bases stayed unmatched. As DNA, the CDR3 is TGTGCCAGCAGCCCCGGGACAGGGGCTCGGGAGCAGTACTTC. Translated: CASSPGTGAREQYF.

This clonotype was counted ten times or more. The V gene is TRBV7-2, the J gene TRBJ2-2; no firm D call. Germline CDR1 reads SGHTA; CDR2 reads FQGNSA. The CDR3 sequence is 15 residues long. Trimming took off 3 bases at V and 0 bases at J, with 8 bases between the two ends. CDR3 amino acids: CASSFYRANTGELFF. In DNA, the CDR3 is TGTGCCAGCAGCTTTTACAGAGCGAACACCGGGGAGCTGTTTTTT.

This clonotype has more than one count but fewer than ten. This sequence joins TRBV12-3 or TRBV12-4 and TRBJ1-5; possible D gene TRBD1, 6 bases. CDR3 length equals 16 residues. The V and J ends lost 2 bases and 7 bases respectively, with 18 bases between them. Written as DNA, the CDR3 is TGTGCCAGCAGTTTACGGTTGGGGGCCGGGGGGCAGCCCCAGCATTTT. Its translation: CASSLRLGAGGQPQHF.

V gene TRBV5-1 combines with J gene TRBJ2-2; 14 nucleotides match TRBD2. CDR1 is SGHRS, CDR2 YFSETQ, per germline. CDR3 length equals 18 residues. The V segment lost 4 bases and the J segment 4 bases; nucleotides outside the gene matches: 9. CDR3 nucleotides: TGCGCCAGCAGCCCAAGACTAGCGGGAGGGCGAAGCACCGGGGAGCTGTTTTTT. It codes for CASSPRLAGGRSTGELFF.

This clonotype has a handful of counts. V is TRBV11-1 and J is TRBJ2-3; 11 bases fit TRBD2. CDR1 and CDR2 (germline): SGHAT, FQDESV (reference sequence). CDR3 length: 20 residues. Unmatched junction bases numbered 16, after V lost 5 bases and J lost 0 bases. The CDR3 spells CASSPLLAGGPALSTDTQYF. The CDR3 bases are TGTGCCAGCAGCCCGCTGTTAGCGGGAGGGCCGGCTCTAAGCACAGATACGCAGTATTTT.

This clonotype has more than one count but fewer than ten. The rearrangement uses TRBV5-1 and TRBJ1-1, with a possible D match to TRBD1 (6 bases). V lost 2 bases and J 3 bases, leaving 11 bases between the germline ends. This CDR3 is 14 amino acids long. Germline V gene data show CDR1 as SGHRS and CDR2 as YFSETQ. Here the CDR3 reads CASSFGGPDTEAFF. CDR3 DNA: TGCGCCAGCAGCTTCGGGGGGCCCGACACTGAAGCTTTCTTT.

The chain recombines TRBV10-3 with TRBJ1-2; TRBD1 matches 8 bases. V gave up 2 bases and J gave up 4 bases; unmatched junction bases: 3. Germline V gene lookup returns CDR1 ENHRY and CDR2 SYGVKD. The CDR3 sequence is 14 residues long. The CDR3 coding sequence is TGTGCCATCAGTGAGACAGGACAGGGCTATGGCTACACCTTC. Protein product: CAISETGQGYGYTF.

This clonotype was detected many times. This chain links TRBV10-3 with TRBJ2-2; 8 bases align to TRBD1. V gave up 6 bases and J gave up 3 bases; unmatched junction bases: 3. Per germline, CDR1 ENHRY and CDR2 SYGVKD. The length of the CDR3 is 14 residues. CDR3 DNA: TGTGCCATCAGGGAGACAGGGGACACCGGGGAGCTGTTTTTT. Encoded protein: CAIRETGDTGELFF.

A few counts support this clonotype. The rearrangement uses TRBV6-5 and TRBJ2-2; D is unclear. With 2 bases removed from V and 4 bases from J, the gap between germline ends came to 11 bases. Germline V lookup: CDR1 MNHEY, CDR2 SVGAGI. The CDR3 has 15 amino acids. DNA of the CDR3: TGTGCCAGCAGTTACGGGCTAGATTCCACCGGGGAGCTGTTTTTT. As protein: CASSYGLDSTGELFF.